The T cell receptor beta chain described here comes from a study of blood T cell repertoires in COVID-19. Looking at the study overall: COVID-19 samples, acute and convalescent, were from the United States, Italy and Spain. T cells, B-cell-depleted T cells, or PBMCs provided the cDNA or gDNA that served as material.

In the original workflow: Scientists estimated how many nucleated cells there were by amplifying reference gene primers. Here immunoSEQ multiplex PCR was the method, and the copy in TCRdb shows in-frame clones only, minus some. The V and J calls and the clone size are those of that table, but D and trimming were determined from the DNA. The table records around 50,000 clones, around 86% of them present only once. V was pared by 0 bases and J by 8 bases, with 11 bases between. There are 14 residues in the CDR3. CDR1 and CDR2 (germline): GTSNPN, SVGIG (reference sequence). Sample: peripheral blood. This TCR derives from a man in his 60s with active or convalescent COVID-19. This chain connects TRBV30 to TRBJ1-6; D is unclear. DNA of the CDR3: TGTGCCTGGAGTGTACTCTCCCGGGATTCACCCCTCCACTTT. It encodes CAWSVLSRDSPLHF.